Following are 11 T cell receptor beta chains from one sample sequenced in a study of TIL therapy for anti-PD-1-resistant metastatic lung cancer. Time point given: pre-treatment sample, taken before nivolumab and TIL therapy. Sequencing used immunoSEQ v3. Profiling relied on immunoSEQ multiplex PCR, and the TCRdb table lists in-frame clones only, not all of them. This repertoire shows about 36,000 clones, around 70% found once; its top ten account for approximately 6%. The sequencing here drew on blood, taken at baseline. These receptors came from a person aged 25-80 years with non-small cell lung cancer.

The rearrangement joins TRBV7-6 to TRBJ2-3; 7 nucleotides agree with TRBD2. The CDR3 has 16 amino acids. The germline gives CDR1 SGHVS, CDR2 FNYEAQ. Trimming removed 1 base from V and 6 bases from J; junction bases left unmatched: 10. In nucleotides, the CDR3 is TGTGCCAGCAGCTTAGTAGTGGATGGGAGGGACGATACGCAGTATTTT. Translating it yields CASSLVVDGRDDTQYF.

The chain is built from TRBV4-3 and TRBJ2-7; TRBD2 matches 8 bases. Germline V lookup: CDR1 LGHNA, CDR2 YSLEER. J gave up 2 bases and V 4 bases, and 10 bases lay outside the gene matches. This CDR3 spans 16 amino acids. The CDR3 region is CASSRRSGSLTYEQYF. As DNA, the CDR3 is TGCGCCAGCAGCCGACGAAGCGGGAGTCTCACCTACGAGCAGTACTTC.

This sequence joins TRBV7-3 and TRBJ1-5; 8 positions match TRBD1. This CDR3 spans 15 amino acids. Germline loops: CDR1 SGHTA, CDR2 FQGTGA. V shed 5 bases, J shed 1 base, and the junction held 4 bases outside the gene matches. The CDR3 DNA reads TGTGCCAGCAGCCTCCGGACAGGGAGCAATCAGCCCCAGCATTTT. This sequence encodes CASSLRTGSNQPQHF.

This chain links TRBV7-8 with TRBJ2-5, with 15 bases matching TRBD2. V shed 5 bases, J shed 0 bases, and the junction held 4 bases outside the gene matches. This CDR3 spans 17 amino acids. Germline V gives CDR1 SGHVS, CDR2 FQNEAQ. CDR3 nucleotide sequence: TGTGCCAGCAGCCGGACTAGCGGGAGGGGGTACCAAGAGACCCAGTACTTC. Its protein product is CASSRTSGRGYQETQYF.

Only one count was recorded for this clone. This chain connects TRBV7-2 to TRBJ2-5, with a tentative D call TRBD2 (6 bases). From germline, CDR1 is SGHTA and CDR2 FQGNSA. The CDR3 has 14 amino acids. Trimming took off 5 bases at V and 4 bases at J, with 14 bases between the two ends. The CDR3 DNA reads as TGTGCCAGCAGCGGGATTGGGGGAGGAGAGACCCAGTACTTC. Translating gives CASSGIGGGETQYF.

The J gene is TRBJ2-7, the V gene TRBV2; D ambiguous. Trimming cost V 8 bases and J 1 base, with 9 bases left between them. This CDR3 is built from 12 residues. Per germline, CDR1 SNHLY and CDR2 FYNNEI. CDR3 DNA: TGTGCCAGCTCGGACCGGTCCTACGAGCAGTACTTC. This codes for CASSDRSYEQYF.

The rearrangement joins TRBV9 to TRBJ2-2; D unresolved. The CDR3 covers 14 residues. Germline loops: CDR1 SGDLS, CDR2 YYNGEE. Trimming took off 0 bases at V and 6 bases at J, with 9 bases between the two ends. CDR3 in DNA: TGTGCCAGCAGCGTAGGACGGGCACCCGGGGAGCTGTTTTTT. The encoded protein is CASSVGRAPGELFF.

This chain uses TRBV6-6 with TRBJ2-3; 14 bases line up with TRBD2. Germline V gene sequence: CDR1 MNHNY, CDR2 SVGAGI (reference sequence). CDR3 length equals 16 residues. V trimming: 6 bases; J trimming: 6 bases; junction bases outside the gene matches: 8. The CDR3 reads CASSLTSGRARDTQYF. The CDR3, as DNA: TGTGCCAGCAGCCTGACTAGCGGGAGGGCCAGGGATACGCAGTATTTT.

The CDR3 region has the DNA TGCGCCAGCAGCTCTGCGGAGGGCAGTAATTCACCCCTCCACTTT. Translation gives CASSSAEGSNSPLHF. The chain has TRBV5-1 and TRBJ1-6; D not certain. This CDR3 is 15 amino acids long. Trimming shortened V by 3 bases and J by 6 bases, and 13 bases separated the two germline ends. In germline, CDR1 is SGHRS, CDR2 YFSETQ.

This chain connects TRBV7-2 to TRBJ2-3; possible D gene TRBD1, 7 bases. Germline loops: CDR1 SGHTA, CDR2 FQGNSA. The CDR3 covers 14 residues. V was shortened by 5 bases and J by 6 bases, with 15 bases between the two germline ends. The CDR3 DNA reads as TGTGCCAGCAGCCAATCAGGGGGGTTGGATACGCAGTATTTT. Its protein is CASSQSGGLDTQYF.

The chain couples TRBV7-6 to TRBJ2-3; 11 positions agree with TRBD2. Germline trimming cut 5 bases from V and 2 bases from J; bases unmatched to any gene: 6. The CDR3 is made up of 16 amino acids. Germline CDR1 SGHVS, CDR2 FNYEAQ. CDR3 protein: CASSLLAGGSTDTQYF. The CDR3 region has the DNA TGTGCCAGCAGCCTCCTAGCGGGGGGTTCCACAGATACGCAGTATTTT. Together with reference TRBV7-6 and TRBJ2-3, the CDR3 gives the full variable domain: GAGVSQSPRYKVTKRGQDVALRCDPISGHVSLYWYRQALGQGPEFLTYFNYEAQQDKSGLPNDRFSAERPEGSISTLTIQRTEQRDSAMYRCASSLLAGGSTDTQYFGPGTRLTVL.